The following is a T cell receptor beta chain sequence with its context. Its antigen is unidentified. TCRdb re-analysed the 5' RACE reads in MiXCR, keeping a single row per CDR3 protein. The sample contains 600,000 to 850,000 distinct CDR3 sequences, roughly 18% of which appear only once. This sample is drawn from a study of identical twins. There are 16 residues in the CDR3. The germline V and J ends were trimmed by 0 bases and 0 bases, with 9 bases remaining between them. The germline gives CDR1 SGDLS, CDR2 YYNGEE. Study findings and constraints: The abundant beta clonotypes from cord blood had fewer insertions, and memory repertoires had none of this. There was more out-of-frame TCR alpha sharing in monozygotic twins than models estimated.

The sample was also reused in another study, on T cells expressing NK-cell markers.

The chain carries TRBV9 and TRBJ2-2; D remains unclear. The clonotype originates from a woman under 30 in good health. Sample: PBMCs. The CDR3 coding sequence is TGTGCCAGCAGCGTAGAGCTATCCGCGAACACCGGGGAGCTGTTTTTT. Protein sequence: CASSVELSANTGELFF.